The 10 T cell receptor beta chains reported below all come from one sample, sequenced in a study of metastatic and nonmetastatic thyroid tumors. Treatment of any kind had been given to no patient before thyroid surgery. Through MiXCR, TCRdb re-clonotyped the PCR reads. Of some 38,000 clones in the sample, approximately 13% were seen once. What was sequenced was blood. Source of these receptors: a female donor with papillary thyroid cancer or a benign thyroid nodule (not recorded which). Some clones in this sample may be carry-over from other donors' samples.

Many counts were recorded for this clone. The chain couples TRBV28 to TRBJ1-1, with TRBD1 identical over 8 bases. From germline, CDR1 is MDHEN and CDR2 SYDVKM. There are 14 residues in the CDR3. V lost 7 bases and J lost 6; bases outside the gene matches: 10. Written as DNA, the CDR3 is TGTGCCAGCACAGCTCCGGGACAGGAGTCTGAAGCTTTCTTT. This gives the protein CASTAPGQESEAFF.

This clone came up many times. This rearrangement joins TRBV7-2 to TRBJ1-6; TRBD1 matches at 7 bases. Germline V lookup: CDR1 SGHTA, CDR2 FQGNSA. CDR3 length equals 15 residues. Trimming cost V 5 bases and J 7 bases; bases outside gene matches: 8. The DNA of the CDR3 is TGTGCCAGCAGCCCACGACAGGGAAAGAATTCACCCCTCCACTTT. Translation: CASSPRQGKNSPLHF. Full variable domain (outside the CDR3, taken from reference TRBV7-2 and TRBJ1-6): GAGVSQSPSNKVTEKGKDVELRCDPISGHTALYWYRQSLGQGLEFLIYFQGNSAPDKSGLPSDRFSAERTGGSVSTLTIQRTQQEDSAVYLCASSPRQGKNSPLHFGNGTRLTVT.

Details on this clone: A clone one base away is much larger, so this may be a read error. CDR3 nucleotide sequence: TGTGCCAGCAGCTTGGGGACAGGGGGTGCCTCCTACGAGCAGTACTTC. Its translation: CASSLGTGGASYEQYF. The chain has TRBV5-6 and TRBJ2-7; TRBD1 aligns across 10 bases. Trimming cost V 0 bases and J 0 bases; bases outside gene matches: 3. The CDR3 is made up of 16 amino acids. The V gene's germline CDR1 is SGHDT and CDR2 YYEEEE.

This clone was observed many times. The CDR3 nucleotides read TGTGCCAGCAGTTACTCCTGGGGGACTGAAGCTTTCTTT. Amino acids: CASSYSWGTEAFF. The V and J genes are TRBV6-5 and TRBJ1-1; a possible D gene is TRBD1 (5 bases). Germline values: CDR1 MNHEY, CDR2 SVGAGI. The CDR3 runs 13 residues. With 0 bases removed from V and 5 bases from J, the gap between germline ends came to 7 bases.

J is TRBJ1-1 and V is TRBV20-1, with D unresolved. Per the germline V gene, CDR1 is DFQATT and CDR2 is SNEGSKA (reference sequence). This CDR3 has 15 amino acids. The germline V and J ends were trimmed by 0 bases and 0 bases, with 11 bases remaining between them. In nucleotides, the CDR3 is TGCAGTGCTAGAGATCTAAGTCTTATGAACACTGAAGCTTTCTTT. It specifies CSARDLSLMNTEAFF.

This clone has a count of ten or more. The chain combines TRBV6-1 with TRBJ2-5; 9 bases align to TRBD2. Per the germline V gene, CDR1 is MNHNS and CDR2 is SASEGT. V dropped 6 bases and J dropped 5; count of bases not matched to a gene: 7. This CDR3 has 14 amino acids. The CDR3 nucleotides read TGTGCCAGCAGCGGCGGGAGGGCCGGGGAGACCCAGTACTTC. Encoded protein: CASSGGRAGETQYF.

This clone is labeled medium-sized. J is TRBJ2-7 and V is TRBV6-1; 9 bases fit TRBD2. Unmatched junction bases numbered 10, after V lost 5 bases and J lost 5 bases. The germline V gene has CDR1 MNHNS and CDR2 SASEGT. This CDR3 region has 15 residues. The CDR3 DNA is TGTGCCAGCAGTATCTTCGGACTAGCGAGGGACGAGCAGTACTTC. Translating it yields CASSIFGLARDEQYF.

This chain joins TRBV20-1 and TRBJ1-5, with TRBD1 matching 9 bases. Per germline, CDR1 DFQATT and CDR2 SNEGSKA (reference sequence). The CDR3 sequence is 13 residues long. V was clipped by 5 bases and J by 6 bases; unmatched bases: 5. Written as DNA, the CDR3 is TGCAGTGCTTGGACAGGGGTAGGTCAGCCCCAGCATTTT. Its protein is CSAWTGVGQPQHF.

This clone is classed as medium-sized. The genes are TRBV24-1 and TRBJ2-2; D might be TRBD2 (6 bases). From germline, CDR1 is KGHDR and CDR2 SFDVKD. V shed 4 bases and J shed 8 bases, with 13 bases lying between them. The CDR3 spans 14 residues. The CDR3 loop is CATSEEGAPGELFF. The DNA for the CDR3 is TGTGCCACCAGTGAGGAGGGAGCGCCTGGGGAGCTGTTTTTT.

This clone has just a few counts. This may be a read error, as it is one base from a much larger clone. The chain links TRBV18 to TRBJ2-1, with no clear D. The V gene's germline CDR1 is KGHSH and CDR2 LQKENI. This CDR3 has 12 amino acids. With 3 bases removed from V and 8 bases from J, the gap between germline ends came to 8 bases. CDR3 in DNA: TGTGCCAGCTCACCCCGGCACCATGAGCAGTTCTTC. This sequence encodes CASSPRHHEQFF.